These T cell receptor beta chains were read from a single sample in a study of blood T cell repertoires in COVID-19. Here immunoSEQ multiplex PCR was the method, and the copy in TCRdb shows in-frame clones only, minus some. Among under 200,000 clones listed, about 82% were seen once. Sequencing input: peripheral blood. All receptors come from a woman aged 25 to 39 with acute or convalescent COVID-19. The CDR3 runs from the conserved cysteine through the conserved F or W. A D gene is named only where the DNA matches it firmly. A row's size may be missing; if present it is once, few, many or a size class.

v_call	clone_size	d_call	j_call	cdr3_nt	cdr3_aa
TRBV19	NA	NA	TRBJ1-5	TGTGCCAGTAGTTCATCCAATTGGCTTCAGCCCCAGCATTTT	CASSSSNWLQPQHF
TRBV7-2	NA	TRBD2	TRBJ2-3	TGTGCCAGCAGCCGGACTAGCGGGAGCACAGATACGCAGTATTTT	CASSRTSGSTDTQYF
TRBV6-6	few	TRBD1	TRBJ2-1	TGTGCCAGTAGACAGGGGGCGAATGAGCAGTTCTTC	CASRQGANEQFF
TRBV5-1	NA	NA	TRBJ2-7	TGCGCCAGCAGCATGATCCTCGGGGGTCGGGCCTACGAGCAGTACTTC	CASSMILGGRAYEQYF
TRBV27	NA	NA	TRBJ2-4	TGTGCCAGCAGTTTAGACAGGAACATTCAGTACTTC	CASSLDRNIQYF
TRBV6-1	NA	NA	TRBJ2-7	TGTGCCAGCAGTGAACCGGTCGAGCAGTACTTC	CASSEPVEQYF
TRBV6-5	NA	NA	TRBJ2-3	TGTGCCAGCATCGATGGGGGGGGCGGGGATACGCAGTATTTT	CASIDGGGGDTQYF
TRBV2	NA	NA	TRBJ2-1	TGTGCCAGCGAGGGTAACAATGAGCAGTTCTTC	CASEGNNEQFF
TRBV18	NA	TRBD1	TRBJ1-6	TGTGCCAGCTCAACGCGGGGACAGCATAATTCACCCCTCCACTTT	CASSTRGQHNSPLHF
TRBV6-6	once	TRBD1	TRBJ1-1	TGTGCCAGCAGTGTACAGGGGGCGGGAAGGAACACTGAAGCTTTCTTT	CASSVQGAGRNTEAFF
TRBV28	NA	NA	TRBJ1-6	TGTGCCAGCAGACCCTACGACTCCTATAATTCACCCCTCCACTTT	CASRPYDSYNSPLHF
TRBV5-4	NA	NA	TRBJ2-7	TGTGCCAGCAGCCCGAGGAGCTCCTACGAGCAGTACTTC	CASSPRSSYEQYF
TRBV5-1	NA	NA	TRBJ2-5	TGCGCCAGCACCGACGGGGTGGTTGAGACCCAGTACTTC	CASTDGVVETQYF
TRBV28	NA	NA	TRBJ2-3	TGTGCCAGCATCCCGGGACTTGTCACAGATACGCAGTATTTT	CASIPGLVTDTQYF
TRBV6-2/TRBV6-3	NA	TRBD2	TRBJ2-1	TGTGCCAGCAGTTATGGAGCGGGGGGTTCGAGCTCCTACAATGAGCAGTTCTTC	CASSYGAGGSSSYNEQFF
TRBV2	NA	NA	TRBJ1-2	TGTGCCAGCAGCGAATCGGAGTCCTATGGCTACACCTTC	CASSESESYGYTF
TRBV4-2	NA	NA	TRBJ1-6	TGTGCCAGCAGCCAAGGTCAGGTATCCGATCCCCTCCACTTT	CASSQGQVSDPLHF
TRBV27	NA	TRBD2	TRBJ2-1	TGTGCCAGCACCCGTCATCTAGCGGCCCTTCCTAGCTCCTACAATGAGCAGTTCTTC	CASTRHLAALPSSYNEQFF
TRBV28	NA	NA	TRBJ1-4	TGTGCCAGCAGCTATTCAGGGTATAATGAAAAACTGTTTTTT	CASSYSGYNEKLFF
TRBV7-9	NA	TRBD1	TRBJ1-2	TGTGCCAGCAGCTTTTCCGGGACAGGGAATGGCTACACCTTC	CASSFSGTGNGYTF
TRBV5-4	NA	TRBD1	TRBJ2-7	TGTGCCAGCAGCTCCGGACAGGCCCCCTACGAGCAGTACTTC	CASSSGQAPYEQYF
TRBV10-3	NA	TRBD1	TRBJ1-4	TGTGCCATCAGTGAGACTAAGGGGGCCGATAATGAAAAACTGTTTTTT	CAISETKGADNEKLFF
TRBV6-5	NA	NA	TRBJ1-5	TGTGCCAGCAGTTACTTTCCAGGTCAGCCCCAGCATTTT	CASSYFPGQPQHF
TRBV6-1	once	NA	TRBJ2-1	TGTGCCAGCAGTGAAGCGCGAAAACTAGCTGAGCGCAATGAGCAGTTCTTC	CASSEARKLAERNEQFF
TRBV5-6	NA	NA	TRBJ1-2	TGTGCCAGCAGCTCAATCAGCCGACACGATGGCTACACCTTC	CASSSISRHDGYTF
TRBV5-1	NA	NA	TRBJ1-6	TGCGCCAGCAGCTTGGACGTGGTTCAGGAGGGGCCAAATTCACCCCTCCACTTT	CASSLDVVQEGPNSPLHF
TRBV20-1	NA	NA	TRBJ1-1	TGCAGTGCTTCACAACCCACTGAAGCTTTCTTT	CSASQPTEAFF